These T cell receptor beta chains were read from a single sample in a study of blood T cells in healthy people across ages. In TCRdb, the 5' RACE reads were re-called with MiXCR into one record per CDR3 protein. The data hold roughly 800,000 distinct CDR3 sequences, with approximately 25% observed a single time. The data were also submitted as part of a second study, on T cells of mothers and their children.

The sequencing input was blood. These receptors all stem from a boy younger than 18 in good health. Each CDR3 is given with its conserved first and last residue. The D gene is left open where the match is weak. Clone size is shown for a subset of rows, as once, few, many or a class of expanded clone.

v_gene	abundance	d_gene	j_gene	CDR3aa	CDR3nt
TRBV27	NA	NA	TRBJ1-4	CASSLYPATELFF	TGTGCCAGCAGTTTATATCCGGCCACGGAACTGTTTTTT
TRBV29-1	few	NA	TRBJ2-1	CSAQREWSNEQFF	TGCAGCGCCCAGAGGGAGTGGAGCAATGAGCAGTTCTTC
TRBV2	few	NA	TRBJ2-7	CASRDDTYEQYF	TGTGCCAGCAGGGACGACACCTACGAGCAGTACTTC
TRBV12-3/TRBV12-4	few	TRBD1	TRBJ1-2	CASSNRGLDGYTF	TGTGCCAGCAGTAACAGGGGGCTGGATGGCTACACCTTC
TRBV5-5	NA	NA	TRBJ2-7	CASSHRDWSYEQYF	TGTGCCAGCAGCCACCGGGACTGGTCCTACGAGCAGTACTTC
TRBV9	few	TRBD1	TRBJ1-6	CASSETGASTALHF	TGTGCCAGCAGCGAGACAGGGGCCTCGACGGCCCTCCACTTT
TRBV5-1	few	TRBD2	TRBJ2-7	CASSPGTSGAIAGQYF	TGCGCCAGCAGCCCGGGCACTAGCGGGGCGATTGCCGGGCAGTACTTC
TRBV3-1	few	TRBD2	TRBJ2-5	CASSPRLAGPNQETQYF	TGTGCCAGCAGCCCACGACTAGCGGGACCAAACCAAGAGACCCAGTACTTC
TRBV12-3/TRBV12-4	few	NA	TRBJ2-5	CASSVQEQETQYF	TGTGCCAGCAGTGTACAAGAACAAGAGACCCAGTACTTC
TRBV5-4	NA	TRBD1	TRBJ2-7	CASSQGGQGHYEQYF	TGTGCCAGCAGCCAGGGAGGACAGGGCCACTACGAGCAGTACTTC
TRBV7-6	NA	NA	TRBJ1-1	CASSPFEAAEAFF	TGTGCCAGCAGCCCTTTTGAGGCGGCTGAAGCTTTCTTT
TRBV9	NA	TRBD2	TRBJ2-7	CASSAGGARLEQYF	TGTGCCAGCAGCGCGGGGGGGGCAAGACTCGAGCAGTACTTC
TRBV29-1	few	NA	TRBJ2-7	CSVETTESSYEQYF	TGCAGCGTTGAAACGACTGAGAGCTCCTACGAGCAGTACTTC
TRBV12-3/TRBV12-4	few	NA	TRBJ2-4	CASSLAGTEIQYF	TGTGCCAGCAGTTTAGCTGGCACGGAAATTCAGTACTTC
TRBV28	few	NA	TRBJ2-7	CASSLELRWVF	TGTGCCAGCAGTTTAGAACTACGGTGGGTCTTC
TRBV9	NA	TRBD1	TRBJ1-1	CASSVDTGGHTEAFF	TGTGCCAGCAGCGTAGATACAGGGGGTCACACTGAAGCTTTCTTT
TRBV14	NA	NA	TRBJ2-1	CASSLNLSNEQFF	TGTGCCAGCAGCCTTAATCTTAGCAATGAGCAGTTCTTC
TRBV20-1	NA	NA	TRBJ2-5	CSARADKETQYF	TGCAGTGCTAGGGCAGATAAAGAGACCCAGTACTTC
TRBV29-1	few	NA	TRBJ2-1	CSVLFPLAGNDEQFF	TGCAGCGTCCTTTTCCCCCTAGCAGGGAATGATGAGCAGTTCTTC
TRBV7-2	few	TRBD1	TRBJ2-7	CASSSDRVISYEQYF	TGTGCCAGCAGCTCGGACAGGGTTATTTCCTACGAGCAGTACTTC
TRBV5-1	NA	TRBD1	TRBJ1-2	CASSFSPQGANYGYTF	TGCGCCAGCAGCTTTTCCCCACAGGGGGCTAACTATGGCTACACCTTC
TRBV29-1	few	NA	TRBJ1-1	CSVTITGTEAFF	TGCAGCGTTACGATTACGGGGACTGAAGCTTTCTTT
TRBV24-1	few	TRBD2	TRBJ2-7	CATSDRPSGTSGTPCNPYEQYF	TGTGCCACCAGTGATAGACCTTCCGGGACTAGCGGGACTCCATGCAACCCCTACGAGCAGTACTTC
TRBV4-3	few	TRBD2	TRBJ2-4	CASSQAREGMENIQYF	TGCGCCAGCAGCCAAGCCAGGGAGGGTATGGAAAACATTCAGTACTTC
TRBV27	NA	NA	TRBJ1-4	CASGQFNEKLFF	TGTGCCAGCGGGCAATTTAATGAAAAACTGTTTTTT
TRBV25-1	NA	TRBD2	TRBJ2-5	CASSIGLAELQETQYF	TGTGCCAGCAGTATCGGACTAGCGGAGCTCCAAGAGACCCAGTACTTC
TRBV5-6	NA	TRBD2	TRBJ2-3	CASSFGAGGKDTQYF	TGTGCCAGCAGCTTCGGAGCGGGAGGCAAAGATACGCAGTATTTT
TRBV12-3/TRBV12-4	NA	TRBD2	TRBJ2-1	CASSSLSSGGVSSYNEQFF	TGTGCCAGCAGTTCCCTATCTAGCGGGGGGGTGAGCTCCTACAATGAGCAGTTCTTC
TRBV20-1	few	TRBD2	TRBJ2-5	CSASEAGGQTQYF	TGCAGTGCTAGTGAGGCGGGAGGGCAGACCCAGTACTTC
TRBV18	NA	NA	TRBJ1-1	CASSPGLDREAFF	TGTGCCAGCTCACCGGGACTAGACAGAGAAGCTTTCTTT
TRBV7-6	few	NA	TRBJ2-1	CASSLAGVADEQFF	TGTGCCAGCAGCTTAGCGGGAGTTGCGGATGAGCAGTTCTTC
TRBV4-2	NA	NA	TRBJ1-1	CASSPSDDRRHMNTEAFF	TGTGCCAGCAGCCCATCGGACGACAGGCGACACATGAACACTGAAGCTTTCTTT
TRBV6-5	few	TRBD1	TRBJ1-2	CASSQDRGNGGYTF	TGTGCCAGCAGTCAGGACAGGGGGAATGGTGGCTACACCTTC
TRBV10-2	few	NA	TRBJ2-1	CASSESSADNEQFF	TGCGCCAGCAGTGAGTCCTCCGCCGACAATGAGCAGTTCTTC
TRBV7-6	NA	NA	TRBJ2-3	CASAGDTQYF	TGTGCCAGTGCTGGGGATACGCAGTATTTT
TRBV4-1	few	NA	TRBJ1-4	CASSQVGGEEKLFF	TGCGCCAGCAGCCAAGTAGGGGGTGAAGAAAAACTGTTTTTT
TRBV28	NA	NA	TRBJ2-7	CASSLGGRGEQYF	TGTGCCAGCAGTTTAGGGGGGAGAGGCGAGCAGTACTTC
TRBV29-1	NA	TRBD2	TRBJ2-6	CSVGGGSGANVLTF	TGCAGCGTTGGGGGGGGCTCTGGGGCCAACGTCCTGACTTTC
TRBV7-2	NA	NA	TRBJ2-1	CASSLMRTKNEQFF	TGTGCCAGCAGCCTCATGCGGACTAAGAATGAGCAGTTCTTC
TRBV6-1	NA	TRBD2	TRBJ2-5	CASTRSAGGGGETQYF	TGTGCCAGCACTCGCTCGGCGGGGGGCGGGGGAGAGACCCAGTACTTC
TRBV20-1	NA	NA	TRBJ2-3	CSAPPSTDTQYF	TGCAGTGCCCCACCTAGCACAGATACGCAGTATTTT
TRBV20-1	NA	TRBD2	TRBJ2-3	CSAHSGAGDTQYF	TGCAGTGCCCATAGCGGGGCGGGAGATACGCAGTATTTT